A selection of T cell receptor beta chains follows, all from one sample in a study of blood T cell repertoires in COVID-19. The protocol was immunoSEQ multiplex PCR, while the TCRdb copy is restricted to in-frame clones and leaves out a portion. The sample carries 200,000 to 250,000 clones, about 80% recorded once. The sequenced sample was PBMCs or T cells enriched from blood (not recorded which). Receptor source: a man aged 40-50 years who had recovered from COVID-19. CDR3s include the opening cysteine and the closing phenylalanine or tryptophan. Each record gives: CDR3 protein, CDR3 DNA, D gene, J gene, V gene, clone size. D genes are given only for firm matches. Rows give clone size only sometimes, using once, few, many, or a class for an expanded clone.

CAISDLGTKARGEQFF,TGTGCCATCAGTGATTTGGGGACAAAAGCGCGGGGGGAGCAGTTCTTC,NA,TRBJ2-1,TRBV10-3,NA
CASSLDPQFTEAFF,TGCGCCAGCAGCTTGGACCCACAGTTCACTGAAGCTTTCTTT,NA,TRBJ1-1,TRBV5-1,NA
CAWQTGGTYEQYF,TGTGCCTGGCAGACAGGGGGTACCTACGAGCAGTACTTC,TRBD1,TRBJ2-7,TRBV30,NA
CASSEDFTNTEAFF,TGTGCCAGCAGTGAAGACTTTACGAACACTGAAGCTTTCTTT,NA,TRBJ1-1,TRBV25-1,NA
CAWSQQGIGTEAFF,TGTGCCTGGAGTCAACAGGGTATCGGCACTGAAGCTTTCTTT,NA,TRBJ1-1,TRBV30,few
CASSKPGQGYGYTF,TGTGCCAGCAGCAAACCGGGACAGGGCTATGGCTACACCTTC,TRBD1,TRBJ1-2,TRBV7-9,NA
CASSLDRGNQPQHF,TGTGCCAGCAGCCTGGACAGGGGAAATCAGCCCCAGCATTTT,TRBD1,TRBJ1-5,TRBV3-1/TRBV3-2,NA
CASGSGGTATDTQYF,TGTGCTAGTGGTTCGGGGGGGACAGCCACAGATACGCAGTATTTT,NA,TRBJ2-3,TRBV12-5,once
CASSRTGLYNEQFF,TGTGCCAGCAGTAGGACAGGGCTTTACAATGAGCAGTTCTTC,TRBD1,TRBJ2-1,TRBV9,NA
CASQDRSSYEQYF,TGTGCCAGCCAAGACAGGAGCTCCTACGAGCAGTACTTC,NA,TRBJ2-7,TRBV28,NA
CASSLTGPKREAKRDNEQFF,TGTGCCAGCAGCTTAACGGGACCTAAGCGGGAGGCTAAAAGGGACAATGAGCAGTTCTTC,TRBD2,TRBJ2-1,TRBV7-3,NA
CASSLGGLAGGGELFF,TGTGCCAGCAGCTTAGGAGGTCTAGCGGGAGGCGGGGAGCTGTTTTTT,TRBD2,TRBJ2-2,TRBV7-9,NA
CASKPGGWTEAFF,TGTGCCAGCAAACCGGGAGGATGGACTGAAGCTTTCTTT,NA,TRBJ1-1,TRBV27,NA
CASSPSTGLNQPQHF,TGTGCCAGCAGCCCCTCGACAGGGTTGAATCAGCCCCAGCATTTT,TRBD1,TRBJ1-5,TRBV7-9,few
CASSRTDSPLHF,TGTGCCAGCAGTCGGACAGATTCACCCCTCCACTTT,NA,TRBJ1-6,TRBV12-3/TRBV12-4,once
CASSPPGATEAFF,TGTGCCAGCTCACCACCGGGGGCTACTGAAGCTTTCTTT,NA,TRBJ1-1,TRBV18,NA